The 30 T cell receptor beta chains given below trace back to one sample, sequenced in a study of blood T cell repertoires in COVID-19. Clones were sequenced by immunoSEQ multiplex PCR, and TCRdb holds only the in-frame ones, with some missing. The sample contains 250,000 to 300,000 clones, 81% of which appear only once. Sequenced: peripheral blood. The receptors shown here come from a woman aged 55-69 years with active or convalescent COVID-19.

The chain combines TRBV5-4 with TRBJ1-2; 10 positions agree with TRBD1. Germline V lookup: CDR1 SGHNT, CDR2 YYREEE (reference sequence). The CDR3 is 13 amino acids. The J segment lost 8 bases and the V segment lost 2 bases, leaving 3 bases of the junction unmatched. CDR3 protein: CASSFGQGGGYTF. The CDR3 DNA is TGTGCCAGCAGCTTCGGACAGGGGGGCGGCTACACCTTC.

DNA for the CDR3: TGCGCCAGCAGCTTCAATAGCGGGGGGTTTTACAATGAGCAGTTCTTC. It specifies CASSFNSGGFYNEQFF. J is TRBJ2-1 and V is TRBV5-1, with 10 positions matching TRBD2. V shed 2 bases and J 4 bases; nucleotides not matched to a gene: 6. Germline values: CDR1 SGHRS, CDR2 YFSETQ. This CDR3 is built from 16 residues.

The chain has TRBV11-3 and TRBJ2-3, with D possibly TRBD1 on 6 matching bases. The CDR3 consists of 16 residues. Looked up from germline, CDR1 is SGHNT and CDR2 is YENEEA. V gave up 5 bases and J gave up 3 bases, with 18 bases separating them. The CDR3 sequence: CASSRGQGQRTDTQYF. The CDR3 bases are TGTGCCAGCAGCAGGGGACAAGGACAGAGAACAGATACGCAGTATTTT.

The chain recombines TRBV27 with TRBJ1-1, with D perhaps matching TRBD1 (6 bases). Germline-derived CDR1 and CDR2 are MNHEY and SMNVEV (reference sequence). The CDR3 sequence is 16 residues long. Trimming shortened V by 8 bases and J by 3 bases, and 22 bases separated the two germline ends. CDR3 DNA: TGTGCCAGCGGATACCTTCCATGGACAGAGGACACTGAAGCTTTCTTT. This sequence encodes CASGYLPWTEDTEAFF.

The J gene is TRBJ2-3, the V gene TRBV15; 16 positions match TRBD2. Trimming at V came to 4 bases and at J to 2 bases, leaving 3 bases not matched to a gene. The germline CDR1 and CDR2 sequences are LNHNV and YYDKDF (reference sequence). This CDR3 has 17 residues. The CDR3 sequence: CATSTGTSGGVTDTQYF. The CDR3 DNA reads as TGTGCCACCAGCACCGGGACTAGCGGGGGGGTCACAGATACGCAGTATTTT.

Here the CDR3 DNA reads TGTGCCAGTCGGCCGGCGGGGGGGCGGTACAATGAGCAGTTCTTC. Translated, it gives CASRPAGGRYNEQFF. The chain joins TRBV28 to TRBJ2-1, with 9 bases fitting TRBD2. CDR1 and CDR2 from the germline V gene are MDHEN and SYDVKM. V trimming: 9 bases; J trimming: 4 bases; junction bases outside the gene matches: 10. This CDR3 comprises 15 residues.

The CDR3 region is CASSIRRGEQETQYF. DNA for the CDR3: TGTGCCAGTAGTATAAGGAGGGGCGAACAAGAGACCCAGTACTTC. This sequence joins TRBV19 and TRBJ2-5, with a weak D call TRBD2 (6 bases). This CDR3 spans 15 amino acids. With 2 bases removed from V and 2 bases from J, the gap between germline ends came to 12 bases. Germline CDR1 LNHDA, CDR2 SQIVND (reference sequence).

This clone occurred once. The V gene is TRBV2, the J gene TRBJ2-5, with D unresolved. This CDR3 has 13 amino acids. V lost 4 bases to trimming and J lost 2 bases, with 8 bases between them. Looked up from germline, CDR1 is SNHLY and CDR2 is FYNNEI. CDR3 region: CASSVQWQETQYF. The DNA for the CDR3 is TGTGCCAGCAGTGTACAGTGGCAAGAGACCCAGTACTTC.

The CDR3 spells CASSLPNSGGYEQFF. The CDR3 DNA follows: TGTGCCAGCAGCCTGCCGAATAGCGGGGGGTATGAGCAGTTCTTC. The chain uses TRBV28 and TRBJ2-1, with TRBD2 matching over 10 bases. The J segment lost 8 bases and the V segment lost 6 bases, leaving 10 bases of the junction unmatched. Germline CDR1 is MDHEN and CDR2 is SYDVKM. The CDR3 has 15 amino acids.

The chain joins TRBV16 to TRBJ1-5; D ambiguous. CDR3 size: 14 residues. The V gene's germline CDR1 is KGHSY and CDR2 FQNENV. V was pared by 4 bases and J by 8 bases, with 15 bases between. The CDR3 DNA reads as TGTGCCAGCAGCCCCCGGGAGGGAGAGAAGCCCCAGCATTTT. Translation: CASSPREGEKPQHF.

This chain joins TRBV12-3 or TRBV12-4 and TRBJ1-2; D gene uncertain. The V end was cut by 1 base, the J end by 7 bases, with 4 bases between. The CDR3 loop spans 11 amino acids. DNA for the CDR3: TGTGCCAGCAGTTTAGATCGTGGCTACACCTTC. As protein: CASSLDRGYTF.

This rearrangement joins TRBV7-9 to TRBJ1-3, with D unresolved. The CDR3 totals 13 residues. Per germline, CDR1 SEHNR and CDR2 FQNEAQ (reference sequence). Trimming stripped 10 bases from V and 4 bases from J, with 14 bases between. CDR3 loop: CAIARGSGNTIYF. DNA for the CDR3: TGTGCCATCGCCCGGGGATCGGGAAACACCATATATTTT.

This clone was observed once. The chain recombines TRBV7-9 with TRBJ2-7; D is possibly TRBD1 (5 bases). Germline CDR1 and CDR2: SEHNR and FQNEAQ (reference sequence). V was trimmed by 2 bases and J by 4 bases, leaving 21 bases between them. The CDR3 covers 17 residues. CDR3 sequence reads: CASSLPGNLIGLYEQYF. DNA of the CDR3: TGTGCCAGCAGCTTACCAGGGAATCTAATAGGGCTGTACGAGCAGTACTTC.

This chain joins TRBV9 and TRBJ1-1; maybe TRBD1 (5 bases). The CDR3 runs 12 residues. Germline V gene sequence: CDR1 SGDLS, CDR2 YYNGEE. Trimming took off 3 bases at V and 6 bases at J, with 9 bases between the two ends. CDR3 sequence reads: CASSADSPEAFF. The CDR3 DNA sequence: TGTGCCAGCAGCGCAGACAGCCCTGAAGCTTTCTTT. Full variable domain (missing parts from reference TRBV9 and TRBJ1-1): DSGVTQTPKHLITATGQRVTLRCSPRSGDLSVYWYQQSLDQGLQFLIQYYNGEERAKGNILERFSAQQFPDLHSELNLSSLELGDSALYFCASSADSPEAFFGQGTRLTVV.

This clone was observed a single time. The chain joins TRBV18 to TRBJ2-4; 9 bases line up with TRBD2. The CDR3 is made up of 14 amino acids. The germline V gene encodes CDR1 KGHSH and CDR2 LQKENI. V shed 1 base, J shed 8 bases, and the junction held 3 bases outside the gene matches. The CDR3 DNA reads as TGTGCCAGCTCACCACGGACTAGCGAGGACATTCAGTACTTC. Residues: CASSPRTSEDIQYF.

The chain uses TRBV7-2 and TRBJ1-1, with a weak D call TRBD1 (6 bases). Trimming took 5 bases from V and 0 from J, leaving 16 bases between them. This CDR3 spans 16 amino acids. The germline CDR1 and CDR2 sequences are SGHTA and FQGNSA. In nucleotides, the CDR3 is TGTGCCAGCAGCGTAAATTCCGGGACATTGAACACTGAAGCTTTCTTT. As protein: CASSVNSGTLNTEAFF.

V is TRBV5-4 and J is TRBJ2-7; 7 bases line up with TRBD2. J lost 7 bases, V lost 4 bases, and 5 bases had no gene match. The CDR3 has 12 residues. Germline values: CDR1 SGHNT, CDR2 YYREEE (reference sequence). Written as DNA, the CDR3 is TGTGCCAGCAGCCCGGGGGAGGGAGAGCAGTACTTC. Protein sequence: CASSPGEGEQYF.

V and J are TRBV10-3 and TRBJ1-3; D gene ambiguous. This CDR3 has 16 amino acids. The germline V gene encodes CDR1 ENHRY and CDR2 SYGVKD. The V gene lost 5 bases and the J gene lost 0 bases, with 14 bases spanning the gap. CDR3 nucleotides: TGTGCCATCAGTCCCTCCTACAGACCCTCTGGAAACACCATATATTTT. It specifies CAISPSYRPSGNTIYF.

The CDR3 DNA reads as TGTGCCAGCAGTTTAGTTCTTAGGGGCACCTATAATTCACCCCTCCACTTT. Amino acid sequence: CASSLVLRGTYNSPLHF. The chain employs TRBV27 and TRBJ1-6; the D gene is possibly TRBD1 (5 bases). This CDR3 has 17 residues. The germline CDR1 and CDR2 sequences are MNHEY and SMNVEV (reference sequence). V was trimmed by 2 bases and J by 2 bases, leaving 13 bases between them.

CDR3 sequence reads: CASSVGTDLATEAFF. CDR3 nucleotide sequence: TGTGCCAGCAGCGTCGGGACAGACTTAGCCACTGAAGCTTTCTTT. The chain recombines TRBV9 with TRBJ1-1, with 7 bases that match TRBD1. The V gene's germline CDR1 is SGDLS and CDR2 YYNGEE. The CDR3 totals 15 residues. J lost 4 bases, V lost 2 bases, and 8 bases had no gene match.

This clone was detected once. V gene TRBV10-3 combines with J gene TRBJ1-1; 9 bases are a match to TRBD1. V shed 4 bases, J shed 1 base, and the junction held 7 bases outside the gene matches. Germline V gene data show CDR1 as ENHRY and CDR2 as SYGVKD. CDR3 size: 16 residues. Here the CDR3 DNA reads TGTGCCATCAGTGTAGGGACGACAGGGGGGAACACTGAAGCTTTCTTT. Encoded protein: CAISVGTTGGNTEAFF.

The chain uses TRBV2 and TRBJ2-7, with 8 bases aligning to TRBD2. The germline V gene encodes CDR1 SNHLY and CDR2 FYNNEI. The CDR3 spans 17 residues. V trimming: 3 bases; J trimming: 5 bases; junction bases outside the gene matches: 15. The CDR3: CASSEILPGLVSNEQYF. CDR3 in DNA: TGTGCCAGCAGTGAGATACTTCCGGGACTAGTTTCGAACGAGCAGTACTTC.

This chain joins TRBV4-3 and TRBJ2-1; 9 bases are a match to TRBD1. Germline CDR1 is LGHNA and CDR2 is YSLEER. The CDR3 is made up of 19 amino acids. V trimming: 0 bases; J trimming: 1 base; junction bases outside the gene matches: 10. The CDR3 loop reads CASSQDMGTGSFSYNEQFF. CDR3 DNA sequence: TGCGCCAGCAGCCAAGATATGGGGACAGGGAGTTTTTCCTACAATGAGCAGTTCTTC.

This rearrangement joins TRBV5-5 to TRBJ1-4; the D is unclear. CDR3 length: 13 residues. V lost 2 bases and J 8 bases, leaving 10 bases between the germline ends. Germline assignment: CDR1 SGHKS and CDR2 YYEKEE (reference sequence). The CDR3 reads CASSFSRGEKLFF. The CDR3 DNA follows: TGTGCCAGCAGCTTTTCCCGGGGAGAAAAACTGTTTTTT.

The rearrangement uses TRBV2 and TRBJ2-7; 9 bases map to TRBD1. Germline V gene sequence: CDR1 SNHLY, CDR2 FYNNEI. Trimming at V came to 8 bases and at J to 8 bases, leaving 4 bases not matched to a gene. This CDR3 is 11 amino acids long. CDR3 in DNA: TGTGCCAGCGGACAGGGGCTCCAGCAGTACTTC. As protein: CASGQGLQQYF.

This chain links TRBV12-5 with TRBJ1-4; maybe TRBD1 (5 bases). The CDR3 consists of 16 residues. Between the trimmed V and J ends, which lost 7 bases and 3 bases, there was a span of 18 bases. Germline V CDR1 and CDR2: LGHNT, FRNRAP. The CDR3 DNA reads as TGTGCTAGTGCCCGAGGAGGGGCAGCTCCTAATGAAAAACTGTTTTTT. Amino acids: CASARGGAAPNEKLFF. Full variable domain (missing parts from reference TRBV12-5 and TRBJ1-4): DARVTQTPRHKVTEMGQEVTMRCQPILGHNTVFWYRQTMMQGLELLAYFRNRAPLDDSGMPKDRFSAEMPDATLATLKIQPSEPRDSAVYFCASARGGAAPNEKLFFGSGTQLSVL.

V gene TRBV27 combines with J gene TRBJ1-4; D perhaps matches TRBD1 (6 bases). CDR1 is MNHEY and CDR2 is SMNVEV in the germline V gene (reference sequence). Trimming removed 6 bases at V and 3 bases at J, with 11 bases between. The CDR3 is made up of 14 amino acids. CDR3 sequence: CASSITGSNEKLFF. The CDR3 DNA is TGTGCCAGCAGCATCACAGGGTCTAATGAAAAACTGTTTTTT.

This chain connects TRBV18 to TRBJ2-7; TRBD1 agrees at 8 bases. The CDR3 is 14 residues long. The V and J ends lost 0 bases and 6 bases, in that order; junction bases with no gene match: 4. CDR1 is KGHSH, CDR2 LQKENI, per germline. The CDR3 spells CASSPPGTGPEQYF. The CDR3, as DNA: TGTGCCAGCTCACCACCGGGGACAGGACCCGAGCAGTACTTC.

This rearrangement joins TRBV5-4 to TRBJ2-7; TRBD1 is a possible D gene (6 bases). Germline CDR1 is SGHNT and CDR2 is YYREEE (reference sequence). CDR3 length: 15 residues. The V end lost 0 bases, the J end lost 0 bases, and 10 bases lay between the germline ends. The CDR3 is CASSLDTGISYEQYF. CDR3 nucleotides: TGTGCCAGCAGCTTGGATACAGGGATCTCCTACGAGCAGTACTTC.

The chain uses TRBV18 and TRBJ1-1; D possibly corresponds to TRBD1 (5 bases). V lost 6 bases and J lost 3, with 17 bases in between. The germline gives CDR1 KGHSH, CDR2 LQKENI. This CDR3 is 15 amino acids long. CDR3 residues: CASSVGEGVYTEAFF. The CDR3, as DNA: TGTGCCAGCTCCGTAGGGGAAGGGGTGTACACTGAAGCTTTCTTT.